Shown below are 2 T cell receptor beta chains from a single sample sequenced in a study of blood T cell repertoires in COVID-19. Data came from immunoSEQ multiplex PCR; TCRdb stores just in-frame clones and leaves some out. The sample lists hundreds of thousands of clones, roughly 82% occurring once. Sequencing was performed on peripheral blood. The receptors come from an elderly woman with COVID-19, enrolled during active disease.

The chain links TRBV25-1 to TRBJ1-1, with 7 positions matching TRBD1. J gave up 6 bases and V 10 bases, and 8 bases lay outside the gene matches. The CDR3 is made up of 12 amino acids. Germline V gene sequence: CDR1 MGHDK, CDR2 SYGVNS. The CDR3 protein is CATTGDHAEAFF. CDR3 coding DNA: TGTGCCACTACAGGGGATCACGCTGAAGCTTTCTTT. The entire variable domain, with the rest obtained from reference TRBV25-1 and TRBJ1-1, is as follows: EADIYQTPRYLVIGTGKKITLECSQTMGHDKMYWYQQDPGMELHLIHYSYGVNSTEKGDLSSESTVSRIRTEHFPLTLESARPSHTSQYLCATTGDHAEAFFGQGTRLTVV.

This clone was seen more than once but under ten times. This chain connects TRBV4-1 to TRBJ1-5; D is unclear. Germline CDR1 MGHRA, CDR2 YSYEKL. The CDR3 extends over 15 amino acids. Between the trimmed V and J ends, which lost 0 bases and 3 bases, there was a span of 9 bases. The CDR3 spells CASSQDKAYNQPQHF. In DNA form, the CDR3 reads TGCGCCAGCAGCCAAGATAAAGCCTACAATCAGCCCCAGCATTTT.